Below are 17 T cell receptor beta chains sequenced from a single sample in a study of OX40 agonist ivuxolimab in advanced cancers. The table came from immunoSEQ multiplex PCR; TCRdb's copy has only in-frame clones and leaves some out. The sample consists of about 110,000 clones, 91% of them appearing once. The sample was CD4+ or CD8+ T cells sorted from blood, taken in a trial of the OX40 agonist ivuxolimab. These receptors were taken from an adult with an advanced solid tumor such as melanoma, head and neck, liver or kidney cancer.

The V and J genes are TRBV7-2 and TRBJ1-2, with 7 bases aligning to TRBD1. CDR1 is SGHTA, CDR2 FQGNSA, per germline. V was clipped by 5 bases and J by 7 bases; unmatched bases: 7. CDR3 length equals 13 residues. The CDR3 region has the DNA TGTGCCAGCAGCATCCGACAGGGCTCTGGCTACACCTTC. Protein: CASSIRQGSGYTF.

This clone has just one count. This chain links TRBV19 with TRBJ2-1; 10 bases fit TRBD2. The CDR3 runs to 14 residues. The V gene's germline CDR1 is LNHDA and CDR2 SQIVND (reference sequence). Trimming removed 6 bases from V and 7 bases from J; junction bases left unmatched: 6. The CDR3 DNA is TGTGCCAGTAGACCTAGCGGGAGTCTTAATGAGCAGTTCTTC. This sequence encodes CASRPSGSLNEQFF.

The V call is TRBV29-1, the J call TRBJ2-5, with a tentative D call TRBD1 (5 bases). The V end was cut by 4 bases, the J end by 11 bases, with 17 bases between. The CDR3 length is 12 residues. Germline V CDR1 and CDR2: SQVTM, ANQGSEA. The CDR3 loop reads CSVGGIQTAQYF. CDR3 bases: TGCAGCGTTGGAGGTATCCAGACAGCTCAGTACTTC.

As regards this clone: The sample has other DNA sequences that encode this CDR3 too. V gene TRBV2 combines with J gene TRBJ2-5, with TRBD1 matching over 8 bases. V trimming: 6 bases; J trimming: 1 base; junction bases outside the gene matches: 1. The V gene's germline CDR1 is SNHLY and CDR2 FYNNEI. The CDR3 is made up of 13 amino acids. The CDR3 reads CASRGTGQETQYF. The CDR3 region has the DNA TGTGCCAGCAGAGGGACAGGCCAAGAGACCCAGTACTTC. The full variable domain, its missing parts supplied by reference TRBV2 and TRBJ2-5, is EPEVTQTPSHQVTQMGQEVILRCVPISNHLYFYWYRQILGQKVEFLVSFYNNEISEKSEIFDDQFSVERPDGSNFTLKIRSTKLEDSAMYFCASRGTGQETQYFGPGTRLLVL.

The CDR3 nucleotides read TGCGCCAGCAGGTCGGGACAGGGGTTGGTCAATGAGCAGTTCTTC. It encodes CASRSGQGLVNEQFF. The chain links TRBV5-1 to TRBJ2-1; TRBD1 agrees at 10 bases. V was pared by 5 bases and J by 6 bases, with 8 bases of the junction left unmatched. The CDR3 runs 15 residues. CDR1 and CDR2 from the germline V gene are SGHRS and YFSETQ.

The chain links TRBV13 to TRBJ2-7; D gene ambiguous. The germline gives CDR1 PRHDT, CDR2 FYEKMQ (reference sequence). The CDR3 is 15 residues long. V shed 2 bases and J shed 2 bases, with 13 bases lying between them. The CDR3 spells CASSLNSQVAYEQYF. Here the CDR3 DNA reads TGTGCCAGCAGCTTAAACTCGCAGGTAGCCTACGAGCAGTACTTC.

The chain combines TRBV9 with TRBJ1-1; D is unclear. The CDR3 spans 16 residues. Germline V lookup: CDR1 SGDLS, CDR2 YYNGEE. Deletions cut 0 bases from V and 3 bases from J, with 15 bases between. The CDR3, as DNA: TGTGCCAGCAGCGTAGAATCCATCTGGTCGGACACTGAAGCTTTCTTT. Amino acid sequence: CASSVESIWSDTEAFF.

The CDR3 region is CATIRAGQAYEQYF. CDR3 DNA sequence: TGCGCCACCATCCGGGCCGGGCAGGCCTACGAGCAGTACTTC. The V gene is TRBV5-1, the J gene TRBJ2-5; D not resolved. The J call is uncertain, as TRBJ2-7 better fits the DNA end. CDR1 SGHRS and CDR2 YFSETQ come from the germline V gene. CDR3 size: 14 residues.

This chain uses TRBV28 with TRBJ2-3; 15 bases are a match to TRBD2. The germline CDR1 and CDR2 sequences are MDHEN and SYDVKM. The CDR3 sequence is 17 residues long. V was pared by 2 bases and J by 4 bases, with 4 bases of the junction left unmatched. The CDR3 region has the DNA TGTGCCAGCAGTTTACCCCGGACTAGCGGGAGGGCAGATACGCAGTATTTT. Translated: CASSLPRTSGRADTQYF.

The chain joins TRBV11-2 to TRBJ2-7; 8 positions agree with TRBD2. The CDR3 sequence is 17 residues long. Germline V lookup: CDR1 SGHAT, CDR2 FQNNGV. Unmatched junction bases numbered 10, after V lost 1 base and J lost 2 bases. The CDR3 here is CASSLGFGAGGTYEQYF. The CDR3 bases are TGTGCCAGCAGCTTAGGATTTGGGGCGGGGGGTACCTACGAGCAGTACTTC.

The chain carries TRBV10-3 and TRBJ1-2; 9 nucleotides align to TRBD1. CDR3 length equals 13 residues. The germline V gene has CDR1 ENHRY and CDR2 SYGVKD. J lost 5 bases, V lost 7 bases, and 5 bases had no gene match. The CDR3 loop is CAITGDRDYGYTF. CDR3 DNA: TGTGCCATCACCGGGGACAGGGATTATGGCTACACCTTC.

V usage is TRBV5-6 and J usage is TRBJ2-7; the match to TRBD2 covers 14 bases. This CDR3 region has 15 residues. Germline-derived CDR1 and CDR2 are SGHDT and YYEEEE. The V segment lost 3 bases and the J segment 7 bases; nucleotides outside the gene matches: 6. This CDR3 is CASSWGLAGVGEQYF. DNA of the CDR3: TGTGCCAGCAGCTGGGGACTAGCGGGAGTAGGTGAGCAGTACTTC.

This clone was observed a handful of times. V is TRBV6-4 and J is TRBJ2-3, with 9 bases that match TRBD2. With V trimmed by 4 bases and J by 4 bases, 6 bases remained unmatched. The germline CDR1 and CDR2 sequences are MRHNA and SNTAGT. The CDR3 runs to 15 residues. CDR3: CASSGEAGGSDTQYF. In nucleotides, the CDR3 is TGTGCCAGCAGTGGGGAAGCGGGGGGATCAGATACGCAGTATTTT.

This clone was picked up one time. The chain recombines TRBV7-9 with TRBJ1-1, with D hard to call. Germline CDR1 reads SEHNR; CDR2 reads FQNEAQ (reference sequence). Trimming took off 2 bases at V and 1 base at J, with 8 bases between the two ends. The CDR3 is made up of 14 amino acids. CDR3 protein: CASSLHLQNTEAFF. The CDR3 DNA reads TGTGCCAGCAGCTTACATTTGCAGAACACTGAAGCTTTCTTT. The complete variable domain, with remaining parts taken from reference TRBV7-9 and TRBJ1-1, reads DTGVSQNPRHKITKRGQNVTFRCDPISEHNRLYWYRQTLGQGPEFLTYFQNEAQLEKSRLLSDRFSAERPKGSFSTLEIQRTEQGDSAMYLCASSLHLQNTEAFFGQGTRLTVV.

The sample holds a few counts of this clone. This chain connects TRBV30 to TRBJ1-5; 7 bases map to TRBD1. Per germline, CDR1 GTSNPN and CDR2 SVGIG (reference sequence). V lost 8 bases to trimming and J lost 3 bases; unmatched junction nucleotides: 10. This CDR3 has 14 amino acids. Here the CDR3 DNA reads TGTGCCCAATCACAGGGGTGGGCCAATCAGCCCCAGCATTTT. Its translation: CAQSQGWANQPQHF.

The CDR3 here is CASSNVQGSTDTQYF. The CDR3 nucleotides read TGCGCCAGCAGCAACGTGCAGGGGAGCACAGATACGCAGTATTTT. The chain combines TRBV5-1 with TRBJ2-3; D may be TRBD1 (6 bases). This CDR3 has 15 amino acids. Germline V lookup: CDR1 SGHRS, CDR2 YFSETQ. Between the trimmed V and J ends, which lost 4 bases and 0 bases, there was a span of 12 bases.

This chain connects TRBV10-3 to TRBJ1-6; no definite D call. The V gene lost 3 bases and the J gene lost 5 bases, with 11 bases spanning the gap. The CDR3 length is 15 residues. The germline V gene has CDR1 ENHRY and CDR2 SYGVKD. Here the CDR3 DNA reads TGTGCCATCAGTGACAGGCGACGAGATAATTCACCCCTCCACTTT. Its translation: CAISDRRRDNSPLHF.